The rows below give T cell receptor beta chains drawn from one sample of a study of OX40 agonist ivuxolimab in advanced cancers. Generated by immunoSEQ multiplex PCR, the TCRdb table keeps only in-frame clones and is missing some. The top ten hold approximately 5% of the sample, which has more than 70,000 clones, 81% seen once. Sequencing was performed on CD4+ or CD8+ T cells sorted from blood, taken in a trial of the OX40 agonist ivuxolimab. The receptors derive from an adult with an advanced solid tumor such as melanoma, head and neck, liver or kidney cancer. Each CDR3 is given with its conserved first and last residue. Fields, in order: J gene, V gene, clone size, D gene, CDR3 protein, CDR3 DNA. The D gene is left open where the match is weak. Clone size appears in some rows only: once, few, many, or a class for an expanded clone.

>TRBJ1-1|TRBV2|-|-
CASAANTEAFF
TGTGCCAGCGCAGCTAACACTGAAGCTTTCTTT
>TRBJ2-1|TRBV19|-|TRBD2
CASSIFGGVSSYNEQFF
TGTGCCAGTAGTATTTTTGGGGGGGTGAGCTCCTACAATGAGCAGTTCTTC
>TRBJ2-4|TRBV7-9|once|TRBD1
CASSRTTGMKNIQYF
TGTGCCAGCAGCCGAACGACAGGGATGAAAAACATTCAGTACTTC
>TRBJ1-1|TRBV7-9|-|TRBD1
CASSLTGGITEAFF
TGTGCCAGCAGCTTAACAGGGGGTATTACTGAAGCTTTCTTT
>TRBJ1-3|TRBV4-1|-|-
CASSLQVWGMGNTIYF
TGCGCCAGCAGCCTACAAGTATGGGGGATGGGAAACACCATATATTTT
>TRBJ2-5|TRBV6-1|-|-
CASSEVSPPETQYF
TGTGCCAGCAGTGAAGTGAGCCCTCCCGAGACCCAGTACTTC
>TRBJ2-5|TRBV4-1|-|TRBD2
CASSQESTSGRIGQETQYF
TGCGCCAGCAGCCAAGAGTCAACTAGCGGGAGGATCGGGCAAGAGACCCAGTACTTC
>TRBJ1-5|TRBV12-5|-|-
CASGLPQEGGPQGYNSNQPQHF
TGTGCTAGTGGTTTGCCCCAAGAAGGGGGACCACAGGGCTACAATAGCAATCAGCCCCAGCATTTT
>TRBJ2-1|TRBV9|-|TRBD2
CASSVVGGGLSSYNEQFF
TGTGCCAGCAGCGTAGTGGGGGGAGGGCTGTCTTCCTACAATGAGCAGTTCTTC
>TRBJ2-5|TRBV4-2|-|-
CASSQDGGSWGETQYF
TGTGCCAGCAGCCAAGATGGGGGCAGTTGGGGGGAGACCCAGTACTTC
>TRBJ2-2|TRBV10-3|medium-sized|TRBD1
CAIRESGQGPAGELFF
TGTGCCATCAGGGAGTCTGGACAGGGGCCAGCCGGGGAGCTGTTTTTT
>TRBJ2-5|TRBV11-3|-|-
CASSPPGRSVGTQYF
TGTGCCAGCAGCCCACCTGGCCGGTCGGTTGGGACCCAGTACTTC
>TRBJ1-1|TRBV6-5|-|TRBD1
CASTLDRGVTEAFF
TGTGCCAGCACCCTGGACAGGGGGGTCACTGAAGCTTTCTTT
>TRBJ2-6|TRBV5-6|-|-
CASSFSGANVLTF
TGTGCCAGCAGCTTTTCCGGGGCCAACGTCCTGACTTTC
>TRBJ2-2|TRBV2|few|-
CASSYTGAGELFF
TGTGCCAGCAGTTATACAGGAGCCGGGGAGCTGTTTTTT
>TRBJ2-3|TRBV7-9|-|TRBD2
CASSLGLAGGDTQYF
TGTGCCAGCAGCCTAGGACTAGCCGGGGGAGATACGCAGTATTTT
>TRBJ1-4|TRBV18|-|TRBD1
CASSPKRRTGEEKLFF
TGTGCCAGCTCACCAAAGCGAAGGACAGGGGAAGAAAAACTGTTTTTT
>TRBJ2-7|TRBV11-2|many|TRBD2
CASSPSSGNSYEQYF
TGTGCCAGCAGCCCGTCTAGCGGGAACTCCTACGAGCAGTACTTC
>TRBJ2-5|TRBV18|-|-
CASSPLGVSQETQYF
TGTGCCAGCTCACCACTTGGGGTATCGCAAGAGACCCAGTACTTC
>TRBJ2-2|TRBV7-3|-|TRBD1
CASSAAGQGATGELFF
TGTGCCAGCAGCGCCGCGGGACAGGGTGCCACCGGGGAGCTGTTTTTT
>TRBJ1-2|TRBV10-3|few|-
CASSEGEGYGYTF
TGTGCCTCTTCGGAGGGGGAGGGCTATGGCTACACCTTC
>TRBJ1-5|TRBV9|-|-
CASSVGNGNQPQHF
TGTGCCAGCAGCGTAGGAAATGGGAATCAGCCCCAGCATTTT
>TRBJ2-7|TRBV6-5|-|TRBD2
CASSPRAGGLYEQYF
TGTGCCAGCAGCCCCAGGGCGGGAGGGCTCTACGAGCAGTACTTC
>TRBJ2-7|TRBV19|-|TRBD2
CASSERGGYEQYF
TGTGCCAGTAGTGAGCGGGGGGGCTACGAGCAGTACTTC
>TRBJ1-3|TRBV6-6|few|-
CASSSIAFSGNTIYF
TGTGCCAGCAGTTCCATCGCCTTCTCTGGAAACACCATATATTTT
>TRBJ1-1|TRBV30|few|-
CAHQADTEAFF
TGTGCCCATCAGGCGGACACTGAAGCTTTCTTT
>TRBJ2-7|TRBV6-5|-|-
CASKPDSDAPYEQYF
TGTGCCAGCAAACCCGACTCGGACGCTCCTTACGAGCAGTACTTC
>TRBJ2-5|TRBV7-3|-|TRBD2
CASSRTSGSLQTQYF
TGTGCCAGCAGCCGGACTAGCGGGAGTCTACAGACCCAGTACTTC
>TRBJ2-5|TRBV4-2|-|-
CASSRQASAQETQYF
TGTGCCAGCAGCCGACAGGCTAGCGCTCAAGAGACCCAGTACTTC
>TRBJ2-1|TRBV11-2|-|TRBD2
CASSLVGGTSVDNEQFF
TGTGCCAGCAGCTTGGTGGGGGGGACTAGCGTCGACAATGAGCAGTTCTTC
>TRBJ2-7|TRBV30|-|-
CACSTGDGLYEQYF
TGTGCCTGCTCGACAGGCGACGGCCTCTACGAGCAGTACTTC
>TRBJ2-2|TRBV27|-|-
CASRNTNTGELFF
TGTGCCAGTAGAAACACAAACACCGGGGAGCTGTTTTTT
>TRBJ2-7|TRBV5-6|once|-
CASSFSRAREQYF
TGTGCCAGCAGCTTTTCCAGGGCGAGGGAGCAGTACTTC
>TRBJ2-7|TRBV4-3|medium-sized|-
CASSQVVGVISLEQYF
TGCGCCAGCAGCCAAGTTGTGGGAGTCATTTCTCTCGAGCAGTACTTC
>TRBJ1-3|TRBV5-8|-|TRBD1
CASRRRGDRGAGNTIYF
TGTGCCAGCAGACGGCGGGGCGACAGGGGAGCTGGAAACACCATATATTTT
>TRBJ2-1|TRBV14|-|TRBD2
CASSRRDYPGSEQFF
TGTGCCAGCAGCCGTCGGGACTACCCCGGGAGTGAGCAGTTCTTC
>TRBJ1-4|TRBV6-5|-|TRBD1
CASSTQGVKSEKLFF
TGTGCCAGCAGTACCCAGGGGGTTAAATCTGAAAAACTGTTTTTT
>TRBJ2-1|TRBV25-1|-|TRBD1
CATDDREGYNEQFF
TGTGCCACCGACGACAGGGAAGGGTACAATGAGCAGTTCTTC
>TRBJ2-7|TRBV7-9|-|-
CASSSDSDREQYF
TGTGCCAGCAGCTCGGACAGCGACCGGGAGCAGTACTTC
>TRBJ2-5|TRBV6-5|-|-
CASSRGTGETQYF
TGTGCCAGCAGCCGGGGGACTGGGGAGACCCAGTACTTC
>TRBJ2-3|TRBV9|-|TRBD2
CASSEREGQITDTQYF
TGTGCCAGCAGCGAGCGGGAGGGACAAATAACAGATACGCAGTATTTT
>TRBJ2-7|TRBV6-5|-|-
CASSYSNRGTYEQYF
TGTGCCAGCAGTTACTCGAATCGGGGAACCTACGAGCAGTACTTC
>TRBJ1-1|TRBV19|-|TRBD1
CASSDQGAGTEAFF
TGTGCCAGTAGTGATCAGGGGGCTGGGACTGAAGCTTTCTTT
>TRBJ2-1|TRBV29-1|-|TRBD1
CSGGPNDRDREQFF
TGCAGCGGTGGACCCAACGACCGGGACAGGGAGCAGTTCTTC
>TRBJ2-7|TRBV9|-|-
CASSPLGSPPGVTYEQYF
TGTGCCAGCAGCCCCTTGGGTAGTCCTCCTGGTGTCACCTACGAGCAGTACTTC
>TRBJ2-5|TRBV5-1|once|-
CASSKAGGQETQYF
TGCGCCAGCAGCAAGGCCGGGGGCCAAGAGACCCAGTACTTC
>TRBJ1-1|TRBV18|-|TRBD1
CASSFRGPGSMNTEAFF
TGTGCCAGCTCGTTCAGGGGGCCGGGTAGTATGAACACTGAAGCTTTCTTT
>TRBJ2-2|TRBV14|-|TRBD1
CASSPMFRGSTGELFF
TGTGCCAGCAGCCCGATGTTCAGGGGGTCGACTGGGGAGCTGTTTTTT